These 19 T cell receptor beta chains were all obtained from the same sample, sequenced in a study of blood T cell repertoires in COVID-19. Only in-frame clones appear in the TCRdb table, and some are missing; sequencing was by immunoSEQ multiplex PCR. The repertoire consists of 100,000 to 150,000 clones, with more than 65% occurring once and the leading ten covering under 2.5%. Sequencing was done on a sample of peripheral blood. The receptors were gathered from a woman in her 70s with acute or convalescent COVID-19.

This clone occurred a few times. This rearrangement joins TRBV7-9 to TRBJ2-6; D may be TRBD2 (6 bases). Germline V CDR1 and CDR2: SEHNR, FQNEAQ (reference sequence). V lost 5 bases and J lost 1, with 6 bases in between. The CDR3 has 14 residues. CDR3 region: CASSGGSGANVLTF. CDR3 DNA sequence: TGTGCCAGCAGCGGGGGGTCTGGGGCCAACGTCCTGACTTTC.

The chain links TRBV10-3 to TRBJ2-5, with TRBD1 matching 8 bases. V was clipped by 4 bases and J by 4 bases; unmatched bases: 8. This CDR3 is 15 amino acids long. Germline assignment: CDR1 ENHRY and CDR2 SYGVKD. The CDR3 bases are TGTGCCATCAGTGGCGGCAGGGGGCGCGGAGAGACCCAGTACTTC. Amino acids: CAISGGRGRGETQYF.

Comment on this clone: Other DNA sequences of this sample code for an identical CDR3. This sequence joins TRBV2 and TRBJ2-3, with a weak D call TRBD1 (5 bases). CDR3 size: 13 residues. Per germline, CDR1 SNHLY and CDR2 FYNNEI. Between the trimmed V and J ends, which lost 4 bases and 3 bases, there was a span of 8 bases. The CDR3 coding sequence is TGTGCCAGCAGTGGGCAGGGTACAGATACGCAGTATTTT. Amino acids: CASSGQGTDTQYF.

The V call is TRBV6-5, the J call TRBJ2-3, with TRBD2 identical over 10 bases. V lost 6 bases, J lost 2 bases, and 5 bases stayed unmatched. Germline V CDR1 and CDR2: MNHEY, SVGAGI. The CDR3 is 15 residues long. CDR3 in DNA: TGTGCCAGCAGGAGCGGGAGGGGACCCACAGATACGCAGTATTTT. This codes for CASRSGRGPTDTQYF.

This sequence joins TRBV7-9 and TRBJ2-3, with 9 positions matching TRBD1. The ends lost 6 bases at V and 1 base at J; junction bases unmatched: 5. Germline lookup yields CDR1 SEHNR and CDR2 FQNEAQ (reference sequence). The CDR3 is 15 residues long. Here the CDR3 reads CASRLRDRGTDTQYF. The CDR3 DNA sequence: TGTGCCAGCAGACTCCGGGACAGGGGCACAGATACGCAGTATTTT.

This clone showed up just a few times. The rearrangement joins TRBV9 to TRBJ1-2; 8 positions match TRBD1. Germline lookup yields CDR1 SGDLS and CDR2 YYNGEE. The V gene end was trimmed by 3 bases and the J gene end by 7 bases; junction bases not matched to a gene: 5. The CDR3 is 13 residues long. The CDR3 protein is CASSATGGGGYTF. In DNA form, the CDR3 reads TGTGCCAGCAGCGCAACAGGGGGTGGTGGCTACACCTTC.

This sequence joins TRBV28 and TRBJ2-5; TRBD1 aligns across 9 bases. J was trimmed by 3 bases and V by 3 bases; bases with no gene match: 8. Germline assignment: CDR1 MDHEN and CDR2 SYDVKM. CDR3 length: 16 amino acids. CDR3 protein: CASSLVDRGRKETQYF. CDR3 nucleotide sequence: TGTGCCAGCAGTTTGGTGGACAGGGGTCGAAAAGAGACCCAGTACTTC.

The chain couples TRBV18 to TRBJ2-2; 7 positions match TRBD1. This CDR3 comprises 16 residues. The V gene's germline CDR1 is KGHSH and CDR2 LQKENI. With 3 bases clipped from V and 0 bases from J, the junction kept 4 bases outside the gene matches. The CDR3 nucleotides read TGTGCCAGCTCACCGCAGGACAGGCCGAACACCGGGGAGCTGTTTTTT. Its translation is CASSPQDRPNTGELFF.

The chain recombines TRBV2 with TRBJ1-1, with 7 bases that match TRBD1. The CDR3 sequence is 14 residues long. V trimming: 5 bases; J trimming: 5 bases; junction bases outside the gene matches: 8. The germline gives CDR1 SNHLY, CDR2 FYNNEI. The CDR3 protein is CASSPVGGRTEAFF. CDR3 coding DNA: TGTGCCAGCAGTCCTGTAGGGGGCAGGACTGAAGCTTTCTTT. Drawing the rest from reference TRBV2 and TRBJ1-1, the complete variable domain is EPEVTQTPSHQVTQMGQEVILRCVPISNHLYFYWYRQILGQKVEFLVSFYNNEISEKSEIFDDQFSVERPDGSNFTLKIRSTKLEDSAMYFCASSPVGGRTEAFFGQGTRLTVV.

This clone has a single count. The chain recombines TRBV11-2 with TRBJ2-3; D call uncertain. Trimming removed 1 base from V and 6 bases from J, with 5 bases in between. Germline CDR1 is SGHAT and CDR2 is FQNNGV. This CDR3 comprises 12 residues. The CDR3 protein is CASSLVSDTQYF. The CDR3 DNA is TGTGCCAGCAGCTTAGTCTCCGATACGCAGTATTTT.

This clone was seen a few times. This sequence joins TRBV5-5 and TRBJ1-1, with no clear D. Germline V CDR1 and CDR2: SGHKS, YYEKEE (reference sequence). V lost 1 base to trimming and J lost 1 base, with 11 bases between them. The length of the CDR3 is 15 residues. CDR3 in DNA: TGTGCCAGCAGCTTGTGGGCGGGGTCGAACACTGAAGCTTTCTTT. It codes for CASSLWAGSNTEAFF.

On this clone: One end of the junction varies from germline; a read error may be responsible. This chain links TRBV7-8 with TRBJ2-6; 7 bases match TRBD1. The CDR3 sequence is 16 residues long. Germline loops: CDR1 SGHVS, CDR2 FQNEAQ. CDR3 in DNA: TGTGCCACCAGCAGGGGGATGGGCTCTGGGGCCAACGTCCTGACTTTC. This sequence encodes CATSRGMGSGANVLTF.

The V and J genes are TRBV24-1 and TRBJ2-3; 7 bases are shared with TRBD1. The junction had 7 bases not matched to a gene; V was cut back by 4 bases and J by 4 bases. This CDR3 contains 15 residues. CDR1 is KGHDR and CDR2 is SFDVKD in the germline V gene. DNA for the CDR3: TGTGCCACCAGTGACCGACAGGGTAGGGCAGATACGCAGTATTTT. Translating it yields CATSDRQGRADTQYF.

The V gene is TRBV2, the J gene TRBJ2-1; D perhaps matches TRBD1 (5 bases). The CDR3 has 12 amino acids. CDR1 is SNHLY, CDR2 FYNNEI, per germline. V lost 0 bases and J lost 15, with 12 bases in between. The CDR3 spells CASSEARTRVFF. Written as DNA, the CDR3 is TGTGCCAGCAGTGAAGCCCGGACAAGAGTGTTCTTC.

In this sample, this clone turned up a few times. The V and J genes are TRBV29-1 and TRBJ1-2, with 8 bases identical to TRBD1. The CDR3 has 13 residues. From germline, CDR1 is SQVTM and CDR2 ANQGSEA. V was pared by 2 bases and J by 6 bases, with 5 bases of the junction left unmatched. The CDR3 DNA follows: TGCAGCGTTGAATCACAGGGGGGAAATGGCTACACCTTC. Protein: CSVESQGGNGYTF.

This clone has ten or more counts. The chain employs TRBV5-1 and TRBJ2-2; the match to TRBD1 covers 8 bases. Losses at the gene ends were 4 bases for V and 4 bases for J; bases not matched to a gene: 9. There are 16 residues in the CDR3. Germline V gene data show CDR1 as SGHRS and CDR2 as YFSETQ. CDR3 DNA: TGCGCCAGCAGCAGTGGACAGGGAAGTAGCACCGGGGAGCTGTTTTTT. It specifies CASSSGQGSSTGELFF.

The chain joins TRBV6-6 to TRBJ1-2; D ambiguous. The CDR3 loop spans 14 amino acids. The V end was cut by 4 bases, the J end by 4 bases, with 13 bases between. The V gene's germline CDR1 is MNHNY and CDR2 SVGAGI (reference sequence). The CDR3 reads CASSSTGEVYGYTF. The CDR3 DNA reads TGTGCCAGCAGTTCTACCGGGGAGGTCTATGGCTACACCTTC.

The rearrangement links TRBV20-1 to TRBJ2-5; weak D call: TRBD1 (6 bases). Per germline, CDR1 DFQATT and CDR2 SNEGSKA (reference sequence). This CDR3 comprises 13 residues. V was shortened by 5 bases and J by 3 bases, with 13 bases between the two germline ends. The CDR3 coding sequence is TGCAGTGCTGGTGCGAGGGACAAAGAGACCCAGTACTTC. It encodes CSAGARDKETQYF.

This clone occurred a few times. This chain connects TRBV27 to TRBJ2-7; weak D call: TRBD1 (6 bases). The CDR3 contains 14 residues. Germline V gene lookup returns CDR1 MNHEY and CDR2 SMNVEV (reference sequence). V shed 5 bases and J shed 3 bases, with 14 bases lying between them. In DNA, the CDR3 is TGTGCCAGCAGTCAAACGGGACATAACTACGAGCAGTACTTC. This encodes CASSQTGHNYEQYF.